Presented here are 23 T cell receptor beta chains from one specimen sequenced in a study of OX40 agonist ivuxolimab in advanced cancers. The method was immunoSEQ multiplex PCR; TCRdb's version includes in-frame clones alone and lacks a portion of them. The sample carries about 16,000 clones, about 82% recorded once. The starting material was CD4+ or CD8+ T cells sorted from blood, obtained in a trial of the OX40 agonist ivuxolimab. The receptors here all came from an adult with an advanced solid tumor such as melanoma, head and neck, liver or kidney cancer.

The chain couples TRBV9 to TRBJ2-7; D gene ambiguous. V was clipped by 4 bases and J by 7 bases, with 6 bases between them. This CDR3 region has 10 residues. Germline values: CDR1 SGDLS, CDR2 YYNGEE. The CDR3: CASSPPEQYF. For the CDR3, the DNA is TGTGCCAGCAGCCCCCCTGAGCAGTACTTC.

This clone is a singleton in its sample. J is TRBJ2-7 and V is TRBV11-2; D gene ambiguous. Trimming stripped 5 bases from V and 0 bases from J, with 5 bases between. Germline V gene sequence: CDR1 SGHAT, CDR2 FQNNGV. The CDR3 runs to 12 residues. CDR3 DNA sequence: TGTGCCAGCAGCCTCCACTCCTACGAGCAGTACTTC. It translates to CASSLHSYEQYF. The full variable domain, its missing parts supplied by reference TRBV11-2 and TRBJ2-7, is EAGVAQSPRYKIIEKRQSVAFWCNPISGHATLYWYQQILGQGPKLLIQFQNNGVVDDSQLPKDRFSAERLKGVDSTLKIQPAKLEDSAVYLCASSLHSYEQYFGPGTRLTVT.

CDR3 protein: CAVGGVTNEKLFF. The CDR3 DNA is TGTGCGGTAGGGGGTGTTACTAATGAAAAACTGTTTTTT. This rearrangement joins TRBV19 to TRBJ1-4; tentatively, D is TRBD1 (6 bases). CDR1 is LNHDA, CDR2 SQIVND, per germline (reference sequence). The CDR3 length is 13 residues.

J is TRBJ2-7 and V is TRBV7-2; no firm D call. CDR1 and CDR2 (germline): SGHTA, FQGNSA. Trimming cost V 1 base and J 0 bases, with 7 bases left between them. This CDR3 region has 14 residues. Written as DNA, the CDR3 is TGTGCCAGCAGCTTAGGCAGGAGCTCCTACGAGCAGTACTTC. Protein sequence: CASSLGRSSYEQYF.

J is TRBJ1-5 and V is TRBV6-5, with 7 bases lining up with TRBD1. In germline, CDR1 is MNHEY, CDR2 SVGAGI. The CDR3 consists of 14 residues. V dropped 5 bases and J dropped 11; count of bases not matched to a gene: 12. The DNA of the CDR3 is TGTGCCAGCAGTGACAGACAGGGAACGATGGCCCAGCATTTT. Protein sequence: CASSDRQGTMAQHF.

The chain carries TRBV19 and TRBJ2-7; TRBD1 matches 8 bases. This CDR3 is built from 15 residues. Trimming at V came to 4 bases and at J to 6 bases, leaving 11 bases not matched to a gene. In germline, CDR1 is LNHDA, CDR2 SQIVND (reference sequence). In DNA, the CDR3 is TGTGCCAGTAGTACAGGACAGGGATGGGGTTTCGAGCAGTACTTC. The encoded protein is CASSTGQGWGFEQYF.

CDR3 sequence reads: CASSRTSPGELFF. CDR3 coding DNA: TGCGCCAGCAGTAGGACTAGCCCTGGGGAGCTGTTTTTT. This rearrangement joins TRBV10-1 to TRBJ2-2; TRBD2 aligns across 8 bases. This CDR3 spans 13 amino acids. Germline V lookup: CDR1 WNHNN, CDR2 SYGVQD (reference sequence). With V trimmed by 5 bases and J by 8 bases, 4 bases remained unmatched.

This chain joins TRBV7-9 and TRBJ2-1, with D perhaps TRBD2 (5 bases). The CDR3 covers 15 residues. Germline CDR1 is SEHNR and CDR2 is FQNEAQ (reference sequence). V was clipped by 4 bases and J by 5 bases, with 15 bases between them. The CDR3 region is CASSSTGRRDNEQFF. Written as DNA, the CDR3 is TGTGCCAGCAGCTCGACCGGGCGGCGGGACAATGAGCAGTTCTTC.

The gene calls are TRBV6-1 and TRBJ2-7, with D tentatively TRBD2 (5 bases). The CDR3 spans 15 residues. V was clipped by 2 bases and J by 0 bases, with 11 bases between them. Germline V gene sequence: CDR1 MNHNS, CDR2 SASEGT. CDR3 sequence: CASSEFLGSSYEQYF. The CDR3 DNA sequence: TGTGCCAGCAGTGAATTTCTGGGGAGCTCCTACGAGCAGTACTTC.

CDR3 loop: CASSPTSGRAHEQYF. CDR3 nucleotide sequence: TGTGCCAGCAGCCCGACTAGCGGGAGGGCCCACGAGCAGTACTTC. The chain recombines TRBV14 with TRBJ2-7; TRBD2 aligns across 14 bases. Unmatched junction bases numbered 4, after V lost 4 bases and J lost 5 bases. Per the germline V gene, CDR1 is SGHDN and CDR2 is FVKESK. The CDR3 covers 15 residues.

CDR3 sequence reads: CASSRPTGSNTGELFF. Written as DNA, the CDR3 is TGTGCCAGTAGCCGACCGACAGGATCGAACACCGGGGAGCTGTTTTTT. The chain has TRBV19 and TRBJ2-2, with a possible D match to TRBD1 (6 bases). This CDR3 region has 16 residues. Germline V gene sequence: CDR1 LNHDA, CDR2 SQIVND (reference sequence). The ends were cut back, 6 bases at V and 0 bases at J, with 14 bases in the middle.

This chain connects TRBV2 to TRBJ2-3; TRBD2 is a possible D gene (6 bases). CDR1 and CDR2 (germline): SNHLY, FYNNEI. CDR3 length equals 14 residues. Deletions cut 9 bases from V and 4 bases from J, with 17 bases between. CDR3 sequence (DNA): TGTGCCAGTCGTACCGGGACTTCGGCAGATACGCAGTATTTT. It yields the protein CASRTGTSADTQYF.

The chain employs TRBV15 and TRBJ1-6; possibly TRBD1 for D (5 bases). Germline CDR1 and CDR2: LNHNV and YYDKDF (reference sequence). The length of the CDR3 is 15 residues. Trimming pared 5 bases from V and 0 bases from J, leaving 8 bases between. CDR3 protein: CATSDGHSYNSPLHF. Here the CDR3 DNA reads TGTGCCACCAGCGACGGACACTCCTATAATTCACCCCTCCACTTT.

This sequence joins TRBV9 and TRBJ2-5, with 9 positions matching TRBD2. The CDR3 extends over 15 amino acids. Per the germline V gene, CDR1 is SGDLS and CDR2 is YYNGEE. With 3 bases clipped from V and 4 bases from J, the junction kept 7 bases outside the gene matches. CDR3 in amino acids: CASSASSGAPETQYF. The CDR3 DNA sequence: TGTGCCAGCAGCGCGTCTAGCGGGGCCCCAGAGACCCAGTACTTC.

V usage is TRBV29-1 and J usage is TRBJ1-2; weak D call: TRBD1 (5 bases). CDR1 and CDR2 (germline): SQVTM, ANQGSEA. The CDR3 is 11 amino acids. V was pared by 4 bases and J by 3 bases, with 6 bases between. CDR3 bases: TGCAGCGTTGCACAGGACTATGGCTACACCTTC. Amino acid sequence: CSVAQDYGYTF. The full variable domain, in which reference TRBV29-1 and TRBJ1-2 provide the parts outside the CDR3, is SAVISQKPSRDICQRGTSLTIQCQVDSQVTMMFWYRQQPGQSLTLIATANQGSEATYESGFVIDKFPISRPNLTFSTLTVSNMSPEDSSIYLCSVAQDYGYTFGSGTRLTVV.

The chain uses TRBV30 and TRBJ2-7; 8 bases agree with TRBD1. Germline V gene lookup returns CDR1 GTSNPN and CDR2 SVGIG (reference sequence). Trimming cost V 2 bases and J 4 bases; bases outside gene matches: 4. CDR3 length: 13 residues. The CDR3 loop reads CAWSRTGRYEQYF. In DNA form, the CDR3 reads TGTGCCTGGAGTCGGACAGGGAGATACGAGCAGTACTTC.

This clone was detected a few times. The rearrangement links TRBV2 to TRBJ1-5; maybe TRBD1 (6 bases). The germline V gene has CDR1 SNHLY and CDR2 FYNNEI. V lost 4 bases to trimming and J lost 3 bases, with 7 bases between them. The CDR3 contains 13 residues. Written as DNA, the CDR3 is TGTGCCAGCAGTGGACAGGACAATCAGCCCCAGCATTTT. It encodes CASSGQDNQPQHF. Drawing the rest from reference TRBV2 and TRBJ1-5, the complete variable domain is EPEVTQTPSHQVTQMGQEVILRCVPISNHLYFYWYRQILGQKVEFLVSFYNNEISEKSEIFDDQFSVERPDGSNFTLKIRSTKLEDSAMYFCASSGQDNQPQHFGDGTRLSIL.

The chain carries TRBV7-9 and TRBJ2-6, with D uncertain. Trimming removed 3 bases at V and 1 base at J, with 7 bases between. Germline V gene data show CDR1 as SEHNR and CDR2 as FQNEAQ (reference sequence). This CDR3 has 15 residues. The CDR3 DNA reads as TGTGCCAGCAGCTTTGTCGGATCTGGGGCCAACGTCCTGACTTTC. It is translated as CASSFVGSGANVLTF.

CDR3: CASPGQGAIDEKLFF. CDR3 in DNA: TGTGCCAGCCCGGGACAGGGGGCAATAGATGAAAAACTGTTTTTT. The chain links TRBV21-1 to TRBJ1-4; the table names TRBD1, a call not compared with the DNA. TRBV21-1 is marked as a pseudogene. The CDR3 runs 15 residues.

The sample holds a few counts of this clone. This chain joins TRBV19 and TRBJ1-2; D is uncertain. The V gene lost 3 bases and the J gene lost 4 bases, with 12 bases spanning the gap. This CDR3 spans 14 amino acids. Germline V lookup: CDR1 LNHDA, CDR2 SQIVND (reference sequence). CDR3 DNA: TGTGCCAGTAGTATTTCTCCCTCCCGCTATGGCTACACCTTC. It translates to CASSISPSRYGYTF.

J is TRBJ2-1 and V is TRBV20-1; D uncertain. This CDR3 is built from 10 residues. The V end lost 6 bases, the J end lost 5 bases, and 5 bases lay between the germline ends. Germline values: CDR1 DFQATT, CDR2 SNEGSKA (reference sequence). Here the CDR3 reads CSARNNEQFF. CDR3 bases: TGCAGTGCCCGGAACAATGAGCAGTTCTTC.

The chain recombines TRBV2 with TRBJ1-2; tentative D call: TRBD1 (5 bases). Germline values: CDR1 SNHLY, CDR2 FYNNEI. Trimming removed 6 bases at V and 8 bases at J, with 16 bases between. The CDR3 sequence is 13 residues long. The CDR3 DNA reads TGTGCCAGCAGCCCGGTGGGGGGTCGAGGCTACACCTTC. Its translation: CASSPVGGRGYTF.

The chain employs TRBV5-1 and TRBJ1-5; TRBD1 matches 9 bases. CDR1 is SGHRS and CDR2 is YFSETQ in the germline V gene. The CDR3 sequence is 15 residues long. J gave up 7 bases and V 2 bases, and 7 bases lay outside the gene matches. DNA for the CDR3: TGCGCCAGCAGCTTAACACAGGGGGCAGGACAGCCCCAGCATTTT. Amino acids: CASSLTQGAGQPQHF.